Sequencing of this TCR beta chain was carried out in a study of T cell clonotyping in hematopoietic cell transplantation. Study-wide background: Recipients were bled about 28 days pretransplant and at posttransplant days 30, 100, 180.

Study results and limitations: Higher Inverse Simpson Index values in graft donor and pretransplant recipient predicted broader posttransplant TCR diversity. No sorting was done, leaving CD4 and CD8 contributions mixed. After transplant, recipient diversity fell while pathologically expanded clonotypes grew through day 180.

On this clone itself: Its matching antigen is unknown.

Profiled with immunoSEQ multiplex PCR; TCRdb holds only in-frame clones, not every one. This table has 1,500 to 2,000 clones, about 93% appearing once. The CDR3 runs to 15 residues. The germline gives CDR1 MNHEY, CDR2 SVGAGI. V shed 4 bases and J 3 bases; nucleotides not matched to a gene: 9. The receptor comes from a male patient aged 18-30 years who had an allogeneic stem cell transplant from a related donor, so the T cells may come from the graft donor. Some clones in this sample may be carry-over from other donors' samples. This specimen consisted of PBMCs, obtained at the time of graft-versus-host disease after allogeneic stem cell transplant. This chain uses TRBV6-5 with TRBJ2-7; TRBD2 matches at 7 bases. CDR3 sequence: CASSSAGVGSYEQYV. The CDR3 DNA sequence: TGTGCCAGCAGTTCTGCGGGAGTGGGTAGCTACGAGCAGTACGTC.